A single sample is the source of the 32 T cell receptor beta chains below, sequenced in a study of T cells in Graves' hyperthyroidism and ophthalmopathy. Amplified TCR beta CDR3 regions came from RNA transcripts. The HTBI primer set served for first-round RT-PCR of the TCR CDR3. TCRdb re-analysed the multiplex PCR reads in MiXCR, keeping a single row per CDR3 protein. The sample lists some 500,000 distinct CDR3 sequences, less than 25% occurring once. Sequencing was carried out using blood. All receptors derive from a woman under 40 with Graves' ophthalmopathy.

This clonotype was seen at least ten times. V and J are TRBV7-2 and TRBJ2-6; 8 bases agree with TRBD1. Unmatched junction bases numbered 2, after V lost 5 bases and J lost 2 bases. CDR1 and CDR2 from the germline V gene are SGHTA and FQGNSA. This CDR3 has 15 amino acids. CDR3 coding DNA: TGTGCCAGCAGCCTACAGGGGGCTGGGGCCAACGTCCTGACTTTC. Its protein is CASSLQGAGANVLTF.

In this sample, this clonotype turned up many times. The V gene is TRBV28, the J gene TRBJ1-1; D unresolved. Germline V lookup: CDR1 MDHEN, CDR2 SYDVKM. V shed 5 bases and J shed 5 bases, with 9 bases lying between them. The CDR3 loop spans 12 amino acids. The CDR3 region has the DNA TGTGCCAGCAGTGACATGGGGACTGAAGCTTTCTTT. It is translated as CASSDMGTEAFF.

V and J are TRBV7-9 and TRBJ1-1; D unclear. V lost 6 bases, J lost 3 bases, and 11 bases lay in between. Germline V CDR1 and CDR2: SEHNR, FQNEAQ (reference sequence). This CDR3 is built from 13 residues. The CDR3 DNA reads as TGTGCCAGCAGATACCCCATGGACACTGAAGCTTTCTTT. This encodes CASRYPMDTEAFF. The complete variable domain, with remaining parts taken from reference TRBV7-9 and TRBJ1-1, reads DTGVSQNPRHKITKRGQNVTFRCDPISEHNRLYWYRQTLGQGPEFLTYFQNEAQLEKSRLLSDRFSAERPKGSFSTLEIQRTEQGDSAMYLCASRYPMDTEAFFGQGTRLTVV.

This clonotype has more than one count but fewer than ten. The chain combines TRBV5-1 with TRBJ2-7; 9 bases align to TRBD1. Germline CDR1 and CDR2: SGHRS and YFSETQ. After removal of 3 bases from V and 1 base from J, the junction contained 8 bases not matched to a gene. The CDR3 totals 16 residues. CDR3 region: CASSSSTGTGSYEQYF. Here the CDR3 DNA reads TGCGCCAGCAGCTCGTCAACCGGGACAGGGTCCTACGAGCAGTACTTC.

This clonotype was observed at least ten times. The rearrangement joins TRBV20-1 to TRBJ2-7, with D hard to call. V lost 4 bases to trimming and J lost 7 bases, with 14 bases between them. Germline-derived CDR1 and CDR2 are DFQATT and SNEGSKA (reference sequence). This CDR3 has 12 amino acids. The chain's CDR3 is CSATLSAGEQYF. The CDR3 DNA follows: TGCAGTGCTACCCTCTCCGCCGGGGAGCAGTACTTC.

This clonotype was seen only a few times. The chain employs TRBV29-1 and TRBJ2-5; D possibly uses TRBD1 or TRBD2 (5 bases each). V was shortened by 7 bases and J by 2 bases, with 17 bases between the two germline ends. The CDR3 runs to 14 residues. The germline CDR1 and CDR2 sequences are SQVTM and ANQGSEA. CDR3 region: CSAPWDGPQETQYF. The CDR3 DNA follows: TGCAGCGCCCCGTGGGACGGTCCGCAAGAGACCCAGTACTTC.

At least ten counts were recorded for this clonotype. The chain links TRBV27 to TRBJ1-1; 8 bases align to TRBD1. With V trimmed by 5 bases and J by 5 bases, 7 bases remained unmatched. The CDR3 is 14 amino acids. Germline V gene sequence: CDR1 MNHEY, CDR2 SMNVEV (reference sequence). The CDR3 here is CASSADRVWTEAFF. In DNA form, the CDR3 reads TGTGCCAGCAGTGCGGACAGGGTTTGGACTGAAGCTTTCTTT.

A note on this clonotype: A much larger clone differs from this one at a single base, so this may be a read error. Because it lacks the conserved phenylalanine or tryptophan at the end, this CDR3 is likely a read error. The chain carries TRBV7-3 and TRBJ2-2; a weak D match, TRBD2 (5 bases). Per germline, CDR1 SGHTA and CDR2 FQGTGA. V dropped 4 bases and J dropped 6 bases, with 9 bases sitting between them. The CDR3 runs 13 residues. Written as DNA, the CDR3 is TGTGCCAGCAGCTCACAAGCGGCCGGGGAGCTGTTTTTG. Translating gives CASSSQAAGELFL.

Comments on this clonotype: A read error may produce the germline difference seen at one junction end. V usage is TRBV6-1 and J usage is TRBJ2-7, with a tentative D call TRBD1 (6 bases). The CDR3 consists of 15 residues. Looked up from germline, CDR1 is MNHNS and CDR2 is SASEGT. CDR3 residues: CASREGTLRDYEQYF. The CDR3 bases are TGTGCCAGCAGGGAAGGGACACTCCGGGACTACGAGCAGTACTTC.

Ten or more counts support this clonotype. Written as DNA, the CDR3 is TGCAGTGCTATGACTAGCACCGAGACCCAGTACTTC. It yields the protein CSAMTSTETQYF. V gene TRBV20-1 combines with J gene TRBJ2-5; 7 nucleotides line up with TRBD2. Germline CDR1 DFQATT, CDR2 SNEGSKA (reference sequence). V lost 4 bases and J lost 5; bases outside the gene matches: 4. The CDR3 has 12 amino acids.

This clonotype was detected many times. Written as DNA, the CDR3 is TGTGCCAGCAGTGTAAACAGGGCGGGTGGTGGCTACACCTTC. It translates to CASSVNRAGGGYTF. The V gene is TRBV6-1, the J gene TRBJ1-2; maybe TRBD1 (6 bases). CDR1 is MNHNS, CDR2 SASEGT, per germline. Trimming cost V 4 bases and J 7 bases, with 16 bases left between them. The CDR3 extends over 14 amino acids.

The V call is TRBV5-1, the J call TRBJ1-1; 8 nucleotides match TRBD1. The CDR3 length is 14 residues. CDR1 is SGHRS, CDR2 YFSETQ, per germline. The J segment lost 6 bases and the V segment lost 2 bases, leaving 6 bases of the junction unmatched. As DNA, the CDR3 is TGCGCCAGCAGCTTCGGACAGGGTAGCGCTGAAGCTTTCTTT. Amino acids: CASSFGQGSAEAFF.

The J gene is TRBJ1-2, the V gene TRBV6-5; 7 nucleotides align to TRBD1. The CDR3 is 14 residues long. J gave up 6 bases and V 3 bases, and 7 bases lay outside the gene matches. The V gene's germline CDR1 is MNHEY and CDR2 SVGAGI. CDR3 amino acids: CASSYNRGGHGYTF. The CDR3 nucleotides read TGTGCCAGCAGTTATAACAGGGGAGGTCATGGCTACACCTTC.

The rearrangement uses TRBV12-3 or TRBV12-4 and TRBJ2-7; 8 bases are a match to TRBD2. Trimming cost V 8 bases and J 4 bases; bases outside gene matches: 13. This CDR3 is built from 15 residues. The CDR3 loop is CASLYSGGVSYEQYF. CDR3 coding DNA: TGTGCCAGCCTTTACAGCGGGGGAGTATCTTACGAGCAGTACTTC.

Ten or more counts support this clonotype. CDR3 region: CSVVKGWTSREQETQYF. The DNA of the CDR3 is TGCAGCGTTGTGAAGGGCTGGACTAGCAGAGAACAAGAGACCCAGTACTTC. The chain combines TRBV29-1 with TRBJ2-5; 8 positions match TRBD2. This CDR3 has 17 residues. Germline V lookup: CDR1 SQVTM, CDR2 ANQGSEA. Trimming cost V 4 bases and J 2 bases; bases outside gene matches: 15.

The chain employs TRBV12-3 or TRBV12-4 and TRBJ2-7; D may be TRBD1 (6 bases). This CDR3 contains 14 residues. The V end was cut by 6 bases, the J end by 5 bases, with 17 bases between. As DNA, the CDR3 is TGTGCCAGCAGCTGGTGGGCAGGGGCTAACGAGCAGTACTTC. Translated, it gives CASSWWAGANEQYF.

V and J are TRBV12-3 or TRBV12-4 and TRBJ1-5; D perhaps matches TRBD1 (6 bases). V dropped 7 bases and J dropped 8 bases, with 18 bases sitting between them. The CDR3 consists of 14 residues. The CDR3 spells CASTTGRGEEPQHF. The CDR3 DNA reads TGTGCCAGCACCACGGGAAGGGGGGAAGAGCCCCAGCATTTT.

This clonotype has just a few counts. The V and J genes are TRBV7-9 and TRBJ2-2, with D perhaps TRBD1 or TRBD2 (6 bases each). Trimming removed 2 bases from V and 6 bases from J, with 10 bases in between. Germline V gene data show CDR1 as SEHNR and CDR2 as FQNEAQ (reference sequence). This CDR3 spans 14 amino acids. CDR3 bases: TGTGCCAGCAGCTTAATTCGGGGGCCCGGGGAGCTGTTTTTT. It yields the protein CASSLIRGPGELFF.

This clonotype has a count of ten or more. This rearrangement joins TRBV6-5 to TRBJ2-5; either TRBD1 or TRBD2 may supply D (6 bases each). The CDR3 runs to 15 residues. The germline CDR1 and CDR2 sequences are MNHEY and SVGAGI. Trimming cost V 0 bases and J 5 bases, with 13 bases left between them. CDR3 coding DNA: TGTGCCAGCAGTTACTCGTGGGGGGCTGGGGAGACCCAGTACTTC. This translates into CASSYSWGAGETQYF.

Many counts were recorded for this clonotype. This chain uses TRBV29-1 with TRBJ2-5, with a weak D call TRBD2 (7 bases). Germline assignment: CDR1 SQVTM and CDR2 ANQGSEA. The CDR3 has 14 residues. Trimming shortened V by 4 bases and J by 5 bases, and 17 bases separated the two germline ends. CDR3 in DNA: TGCAGCGTTGTGAGGGGGGGTCCTTGGGAGACCCAGTACTTC. Residues: CSVVRGGPWETQYF.

The chain links TRBV28 to TRBJ1-1, with unresolved D. Trimming removed 2 bases from V and 1 base from J, with 8 bases in between. CDR1 and CDR2 from the germline V gene are MDHEN and SYDVKM. CDR3 size: 14 residues. The CDR3 bases are TGTGCCAGCAGTTTAAGTAGTAAGAACACTGAAGCTTTCTTT. It is translated as CASSLSSKNTEAFF.

This clonotype was counted a few times. The chain has TRBV7-2 and TRBJ1-3; D is ambiguous. Germline-derived CDR1 and CDR2 are SGHTA and FQGNSA. This CDR3 region has 14 residues. V lost 4 bases and J lost 1, with 8 bases in between. Written as DNA, the CDR3 is TGTGCCAGCAGCTCCCGGGATTCTGGAAACACCATATATTTT. Protein product: CASSSRDSGNTIYF.

This clonotype was detected ten times or more. The rearrangement uses TRBV11-2 and TRBJ1-5; D is possibly TRBD1 (5 bases). Deletions cut 5 bases from V and 3 bases from J, with 14 bases between. The CDR3 contains 15 residues. Germline CDR1 reads SGHAT; CDR2 reads FQNNGV. The CDR3 DNA follows: TGTGCCAGCAGCCTTGCTGAGGGGTACAATCAGCCCCAGCATTTT. Translated, it gives CASSLAEGYNQPQHF.

There are many counts of this clonotype. The chain joins TRBV6-2 or TRBV6-3 to TRBJ2-7, with 7 bases lining up with TRBD2. The germline gives CDR1 MNHEY, CDR2 SVGEGT. V lost 1 base and J lost 5; bases outside the gene matches: 11. This CDR3 comprises 16 residues. CDR3 in amino acids: CASSYFQRGLVDEQYF. DNA for the CDR3: TGTGCCAGCAGTTACTTCCAGCGGGGCCTTGTGGACGAGCAGTACTTC.

This clonotype was counted between two and nine times. This chain connects TRBV28 to TRBJ2-7; D is uncertain. Germline-derived CDR1 and CDR2 are MDHEN and SYDVKM. This CDR3 contains 14 residues. Trimming stripped 5 bases from V and 0 bases from J, with 11 bases between. The CDR3, as DNA: TGTGCCAGCAGTCACCCTGTATTCTCCTACGAGCAGTACTTC. Its translation is CASSHPVFSYEQYF.

Comments on this clonotype: Its ends do not fully match the called genes, so a read error is possible. The DNA for the CDR3 is TGTGCCAGCAGCTTAAAAGAGGGCAACACTGAAGCTTGCTTT. Translated: CASSLKEGNTEACF. The chain combines TRBV7-6 with TRBJ1-1; D gene unclear. The CDR3 runs 14 residues. Germline CDR1 is SGHVS and CDR2 is FNYEAQ.

This clonotype was picked up a small number of times. The genes are TRBV27 and TRBJ2-2; TRBD2 is a possible D gene (5 bases). V was pared by 6 bases and J by 4 bases, with 15 bases between. Germline lookup yields CDR1 MNHEY and CDR2 SMNVEV (reference sequence). The CDR3 is made up of 15 amino acids. CDR3 in DNA: TGTGCCAGCAGCTGGGAGACGGGAAGCACCGGGGAGCTGTTTTTT. Translated, it gives CASSWETGSTGELFF.

This clonotype was seen just once. The chain combines TRBV28 with TRBJ2-7; TRBD1 is a possible D gene (5 bases). The CDR3 spans 15 residues. Germline values: CDR1 MDHEN, CDR2 SYDVKM. V lost 3 bases to trimming and J lost 0 bases, with 12 bases between them. In DNA form, the CDR3 reads TGTGCCAGCAGTTTTGGTCAGGGTAGCTCCTACGAGCAGTACTTC. Protein: CASSFGQGSSYEQYF.

This clonotype was detected ten times or more. The chain couples TRBV19 to TRBJ1-1, with 11 positions matching TRBD1. The germline CDR1 and CDR2 sequences are LNHDA and SQIVND (reference sequence). The CDR3 loop spans 14 amino acids. Trimming cost V 6 bases and J 4 bases; bases outside gene matches: 4. As DNA, the CDR3 is TGTGCCAGTAGGACCGGGACAGGGGGCACTGAAGCTTTCTTT. The encoded protein is CASRTGTGGTEAFF.

This clonotype came up many times. The chain joins TRBV24-1 to TRBJ2-7; either TRBD1 or TRBD2 may supply D (6 bases each). This CDR3 has 14 amino acids. Trimming removed 4 bases at V and 2 bases at J, with 11 bases between. Germline CDR1 and CDR2: KGHDR and SFDVKD. CDR3 coding DNA: TGTGCCACCAGTGAGGGGGGCCGCCCCTACGAGCAGTACTTC. Translation: CATSEGGRPYEQYF.

This clonotype was observed many times. The chain is built from TRBV10-1 and TRBJ2-2; no firm D call. This CDR3 spans 13 amino acids. The germline gives CDR1 WNHNN, CDR2 SYGVQD (reference sequence). Trimming shortened V by 7 bases and J by 6 bases, and 12 bases separated the two germline ends. CDR3 sequence: CASNLDGPGELFF. The CDR3 nucleotides are TGCGCCAGCAATCTAGATGGACCCGGGGAGCTGTTTTTT.

The chain has TRBV6-1 and TRBJ2-7, with 8 bases that match TRBD1. Germline CDR1 reads MNHNS; CDR2 reads SASEGT. Unmatched junction bases numbered 8, after V lost 6 bases and J lost 7 bases. The CDR3 totals 13 residues. This CDR3 is CASSSGGAGEQYF. CDR3 nucleotides: TGTGCCAGCAGCTCAGGGGGCGCGGGGGAGCAGTACTTC.